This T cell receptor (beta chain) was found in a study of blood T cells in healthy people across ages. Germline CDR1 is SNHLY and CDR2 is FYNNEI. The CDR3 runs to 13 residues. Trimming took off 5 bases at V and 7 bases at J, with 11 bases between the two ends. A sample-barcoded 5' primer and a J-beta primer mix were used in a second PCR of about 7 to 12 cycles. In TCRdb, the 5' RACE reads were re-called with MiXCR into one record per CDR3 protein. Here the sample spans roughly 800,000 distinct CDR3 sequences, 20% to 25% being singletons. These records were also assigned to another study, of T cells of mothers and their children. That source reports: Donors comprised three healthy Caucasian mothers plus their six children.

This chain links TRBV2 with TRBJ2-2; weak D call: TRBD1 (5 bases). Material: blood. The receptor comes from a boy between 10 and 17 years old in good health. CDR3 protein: CASSPGLNGELFF. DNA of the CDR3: TGTGCCAGCAGTCCAGGGCTTAACGGGGAGCTGTTTTTT.